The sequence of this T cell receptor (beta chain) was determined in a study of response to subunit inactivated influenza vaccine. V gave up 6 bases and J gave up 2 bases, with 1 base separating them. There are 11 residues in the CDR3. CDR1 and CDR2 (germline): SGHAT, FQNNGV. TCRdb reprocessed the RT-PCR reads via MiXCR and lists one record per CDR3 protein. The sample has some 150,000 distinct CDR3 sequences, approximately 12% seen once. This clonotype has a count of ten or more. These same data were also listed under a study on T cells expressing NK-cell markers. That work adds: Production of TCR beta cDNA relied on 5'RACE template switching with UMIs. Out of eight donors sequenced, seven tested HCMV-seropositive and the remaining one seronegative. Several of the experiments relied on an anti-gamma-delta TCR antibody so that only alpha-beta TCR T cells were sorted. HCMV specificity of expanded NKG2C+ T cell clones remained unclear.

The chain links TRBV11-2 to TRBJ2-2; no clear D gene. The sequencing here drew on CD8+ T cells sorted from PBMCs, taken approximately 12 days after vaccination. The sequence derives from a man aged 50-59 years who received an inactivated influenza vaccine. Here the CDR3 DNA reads TGTGCCAGCAGAAACACCGGGGAGCTGTTTTTT. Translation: CASRNTGELFF.